This T cell receptor (beta chain) was captured by sequencing in a study of blood T cell repertoires in COVID-19. Study overall: Sources were T cells, B-cell-depleted T cells, or PBMCs; the material itself was cDNA or gDNA.

In the source study's methods: Researchers report that nucleated cell counts were estimated from reference gene primer amplification. Libraries were prepared by immunoSEQ multiplex PCR; TCRdb keeps only in-frame clonotypes and omits some of them. That table gives V, J and clone size, and the DNA gave D and trimming. Of approximately 230,000 clones in the sample, around 89% were seen once. Participants came from around 25 US areas, aged roughly 18 to 95 years. Donors in Cohort 3 counted as recovered after two negative PCRs, clearance, or symptom resolution. V was clipped by 6 bases and J by 4 bases, with 15 bases between them. The CDR3 length is 14 residues. Germline V gene lookup returns CDR1 LGHNT and CDR2 FRNRAP.

The rearrangement joins TRBV12-5 to TRBJ2-5, with a tentative D call TRBD1 (6 bases). The sample was PBMCs or T cells enriched from blood (not recorded which). The TCR sequence derives from a woman aged 25 to 39 who had recovered from COVID-19. Here the CDR3 reads CASGTEDRRETQYF. In DNA form, the CDR3 reads TGTGCTAGTGGGACCGAGGACAGAAGAGAGACCCAGTACTTC.